This T cell receptor (beta chain) was identified during a study of T cell responses to AZD1222 COVID-19 vaccine. V lost 3 bases, J lost 8 bases, and 4 bases stayed unmatched. CDR3 length: 13 residues. CDR1 and CDR2 (germline): SGHTA, FQGNSA. Sequencing was performed with immunoSEQ multiplex PCR; in TCRdb, only in-frame clones are kept and a portion is missing. The profile shows more than 150,000 clones, 87% of them singletons. The starting material was peripheral blood, obtained on day 0 of MenACWY control vaccination. The chain links TRBV7-2 to TRBJ1-2, with 9 bases lining up with TRBD1. This sequence was found in an adult in good health. The CDR3 DNA sequence: TGTGCCAGCAGCTTGGGACAGGGCAAAGGCTACACCTTC. Translation: CASSLGQGKGYTF.